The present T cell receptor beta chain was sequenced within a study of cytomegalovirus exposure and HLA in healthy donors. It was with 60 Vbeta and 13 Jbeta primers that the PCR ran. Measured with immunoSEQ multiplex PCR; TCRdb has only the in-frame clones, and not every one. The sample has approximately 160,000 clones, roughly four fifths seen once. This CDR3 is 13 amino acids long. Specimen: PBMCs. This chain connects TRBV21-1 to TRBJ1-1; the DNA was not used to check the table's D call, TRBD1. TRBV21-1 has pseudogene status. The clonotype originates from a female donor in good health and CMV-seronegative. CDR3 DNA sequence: TGTGCCAGCACACCGGGACAGAACACTGAAGCTTTCTTT. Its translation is CASTPGQNTEAFF.